Listed below are T cell receptor beta chains from one sample, sequenced in a study of T cells after yellow fever vaccination. TCRdb ran MiXCR on the 5' RACE reads and lists one entry per CDR3 protein. In the table there are 300,000 or so distinct CDR3 sequences, 6.5% to 8.5% of which are singletons. This specimen consisted of PBMCs, obtained 45 days after the first yellow fever vaccination. The receptor set was obtained from a man between 18 and 35 years old who received the YFV17D yellow fever vaccine. CDR3s include the opening cysteine and the closing phenylalanine or tryptophan. The D gene is left open where the match is weak. Size is omitted from some rows. Given values are once, few, many or a class for expanded clones.

TRBV4-3	many	.	TRBJ2-3	CASSPPDTDTQYF	TGCGCCAGCAGCCCCCCGGACACAGATACGCAGTATTTT
TRBV20-1	.	TRBD2	TRBJ2-5	CSARGEIAGALQETQYF	TGCAGTGCTAGAGGGGAAATAGCGGGGGCCCTCCAAGAGACCCAGTACTTC
TRBV10-2	.	.	TRBJ1-1	CASKGWGATSGDTEAFF	TGCGCCAGCAAAGGCTGGGGGGCTACTTCGGGGGACACTGAAGCTTTCTTT
TRBV7-2	once	.	TRBJ1-1	CVSSLEGGAEAFF	TGTGTCAGCAGCTTAGAGGGCGGGGCTGAAGCTTTCTTT
TRBV19	.	TRBD1	TRBJ1-1	CASSRDSDTEAFF	TGTGCCAGTAGTCGGGACAGTGACACTGAAGCTTTCTTT
TRBV10-3	few	.	TRBJ2-3	CAISHGGLITDTQYF	TGTGCCATCAGTCATGGGGGTCTAATCACAGATACGCAGTATTTT
TRBV5-1	few	.	TRBJ1-6	CASSLAGSERSPLHF	TGCGCCAGCAGCTTGGCCGGCTCGGAGCGTTCACCCCTCCACTTT
TRBV10-3	few	.	TRBJ2-5	CAISEPPVQETQYF	TGTGCCATCAGTGAGCCCCCTGTGCAAGAGACCCAGTACTTC
TRBV14	.	.	TRBJ2-7	CASSQRQGFHEQYF	TGTGCCAGCAGCCAAAGGCAGGGGTTCCACGAGCAGTACTTC
TRBV10-3	.	.	TRBJ1-4	CAITIKLLNEKLFF	TGTGCCATTACAATTAAACTCTTAAATGAAAAACTGTTTTTT
TRBV29-1	few	TRBD1	TRBJ1-2	CSGGGAGTGYGYTF	TGCAGCGGCGGCGGGGCAGGGACAGGCTATGGCTACACCTTC
TRBV4-3	few	.	TRBJ2-1	CASSADSNKPFNEQFF	TGCGCCAGCAGCGCGGACTCGAACAAACCCTTCAATGAGCAGTTCTTC
TRBV7-9	many	.	TRBJ2-2	CASSYGPGELFF	TGTGCCAGCAGCTACGGTCCCGGGGAGCTGTTTTTT
TRBV7-8	few	.	TRBJ2-5	CASSLGQGIQETQYF	TGTGCCAGCAGCTTAGGGCAGGGAATCCAAGAGACCCAGTACTTC
TRBV7-8	few	.	TRBJ2-1	CASSLQGRSEQFF	TGTGCCAGCAGCTTACAGGGGAGGAGTGAGCAGTTCTTC
TRBV7-2	many	TRBD1	TRBJ1-2	CASSLSTGDAYGYTF	TGTGCCAGCAGCTTGTCGACAGGGGACGCCTATGGCTACACCTTC
TRBV28	.	.	TRBJ2-6	CASRPGAGANVLTF	TGTGCCAGCAGACCCGGCGCTGGGGCCAACGTCCTGACTTTC
TRBV3-1	many	.	TRBJ2-7	CASSQVGGEQYF	TGTGCCAGCAGCCAAGTGGGGGGAGAGCAGTACTTC
TRBV13	few	.	TRBJ2-5	CASSPLRVGETQYF	TGTGCCAGCAGCCCCTTGAGGGTAGGGGAGACCCAGTACTTC
TRBV4-2	.	.	TRBJ1-5	CASSQGGASQPQHF	TGTGCCAGCAGCCAAGGGGGGGCTAGTCAGCCCCAGCATTTT
TRBV4-2	few	.	TRBJ2-3	CASSQLVGAGSTDTQYF	TGTGCCAGCAGCCAATTAGTCGGGGCCGGTAGCACAGATACGCAGTATTTT
TRBV5-4	few	.	TRBJ1-5	CASSLGVDEFQRNQPQHF	TGTGCCAGCAGCTTGGGTGTTGACGAATTCCAGCGGAATCAGCCCCAGCATTTT
TRBV27	.	TRBD2	TRBJ2-3	CASSVVAGTDTQYF	TGTGCCAGCAGTGTAGTAGCGGGGACAGATACGCAGTATTTT
TRBV20-1	.	.	TRBJ2-2	CSARRPGVTGELFF	TGCAGTGCTAGAAGACCCGGAGTCACCGGGGAGCTGTTTTTT
TRBV4-1	.	.	TRBJ2-3	CASSLGFSTDTQYF	TGCGCCAGCAGCCTAGGTTTCTCCACAGATACGCAGTATTTT
TRBV4-1	.	.	TRBJ2-5	CASSQPLGGRETQYF	TGCGCCAGCAGCCAGCCTCTGGGGGGGCGAGAGACCCAGTACTTC
TRBV20-1	.	.	TRBJ1-6	CSATPQGYGSPLHF	TGCAGTGCCACCCCTCAGGGGTATGGTTCACCCCTCCACTTT
TRBV20-1	.	TRBD2	TRBJ2-3	CSARPGGLTQYF	TGCAGTGCTAGACCGGGGGGGTTGACGCAGTATTTT
TRBV20-1	few	TRBD2	TRBJ2-1	CSARDLSGNPYNEQFF	TGCAGTGCTAGAGATCTAAGCGGGAATCCCTACAATGAGCAGTTCTTC
TRBV3-1	.	.	TRBJ2-1	CASSQDAGPYNEQFF	TGTGCCAGCAGCCAAGATGCAGGCCCCTACAATGAGCAGTTCTTC
TRBV10-3	.	.	TRBJ1-6	CAISESGFRSYNSPLHF	TGTGCCATCAGTGAGTCGGGCTTTCGATCCTATAATTCACCCCTCCACTTT
TRBV11-2	few	.	TRBJ2-1	CASSLNRGGANNEQFF	TGTGCCAGCAGTCTTAACAGGGGGGGAGCTAACAATGAGCAGTTCTTC
TRBV9	.	.	TRBJ2-2	CASSDRVTGELFF	TGTGCCAGCAGCGACAGGGTCACCGGGGAGCTGTTTTTT
TRBV28	.	.	TRBJ1-4	CASSLYGTLGEKLFF	TGTGCCAGCAGTTTATACGGAACTCTAGGTGAAAAACTGTTTTTT
TRBV5-6	few	.	TRBJ2-3	CASSLRGVFTDTQYF	TGTGCCAGCAGCTTAAGAGGGGTTTTCACAGATACGCAGTATTTT
TRBV11-2	.	TRBD1	TRBJ2-5	CASSLGDRVEETQYF	TGTGCCAGCAGCTTAGGGGACAGGGTTGAGGAGACCCAGTACTTC
TRBV6-2/TRBV6-3	.	.	TRBJ2-1	CASSPGDVSSYNEQFF	TGTGCCAGCAGCCCGGGGGACGTTAGCTCCTACAATGAGCAGTTCTTC
TRBV28	.	.	TRBJ2-5	CASSPRLRAQETQYF	TGTGCCAGCAGTCCGCGACTGAGAGCCCAAGAGACCCAGTACTTC
TRBV6-5	few	.	TRBJ1-2	CASSYSRDVGGYTF	TGTGCCAGCAGTTACTCTCGGGACGTGGGGGGCTACACCTTC
TRBV18	.	TRBD1	TRBJ2-3	CASTPLEGASADTQYF	TGTGCCAGCACCCCCCTCGAGGGGGCGAGTGCAGATACGCAGTATTTT
TRBV19	few	.	TRBJ1-4	CARPPRATNEKLFF	TGTGCCAGGCCCCCCCGGGCCACTAATGAAAAACTGTTTTTT
TRBV13	.	.	TRBJ2-7	CASSPRSSYEQYF	TGTGCCAGCAGCCCCCGTAGCTCCTACGAGCAGTACTTC
TRBV4-3	few	TRBD1	TRBJ1-5	CASSPTPTGGNQPQHF	TGCGCCAGCAGCCCTACCCCGACAGGGGGTAATCAGCCCCAGCATTTT
TRBV5-1	.	TRBD1	TRBJ2-5	CASSTGTGRIETQYF	TGCGCCAGCAGCACCGGGACAGGGAGGATAGAGACCCAGTACTTC
TRBV12-5	few	.	TRBJ2-2	CASGLMGSVNTGELFF	TGTGCTAGTGGTTTGATGGGTAGTGTGAACACCGGGGAGCTGTTTTTT
TRBV20-1	few	.	TRBJ1-5	CSARGPGGEQPQHF	TGCAGTGCTAGAGGACCGGGCGGGGAACAGCCCCAGCATTTT
TRBV12-3/TRBV12-4	many	TRBD1	TRBJ2-1	CASSFVRGHNEQFF	TGTGCCAGCAGTTTTGTAAGGGGGCACAATGAGCAGTTCTTC